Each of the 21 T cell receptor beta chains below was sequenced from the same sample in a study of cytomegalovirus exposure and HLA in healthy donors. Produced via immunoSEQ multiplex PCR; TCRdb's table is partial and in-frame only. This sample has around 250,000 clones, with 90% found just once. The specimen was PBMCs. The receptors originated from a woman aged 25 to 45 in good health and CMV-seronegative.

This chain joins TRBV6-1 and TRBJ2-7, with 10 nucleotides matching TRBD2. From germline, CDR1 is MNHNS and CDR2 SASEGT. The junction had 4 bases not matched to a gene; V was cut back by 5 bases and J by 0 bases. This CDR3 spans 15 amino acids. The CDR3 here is CASSPLAGVSYEQYF. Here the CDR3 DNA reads TGTGCCAGCAGTCCCCTAGCGGGAGTCTCCTACGAGCAGTACTTC.

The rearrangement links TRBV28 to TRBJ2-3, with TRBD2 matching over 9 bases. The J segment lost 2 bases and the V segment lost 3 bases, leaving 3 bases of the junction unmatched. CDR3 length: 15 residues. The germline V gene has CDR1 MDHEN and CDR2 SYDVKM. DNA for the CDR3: TGTGCCAGCAGTTTTCTAGCGGGGACCACAGATACGCAGTATTTT. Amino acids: CASSFLAGTTDTQYF.

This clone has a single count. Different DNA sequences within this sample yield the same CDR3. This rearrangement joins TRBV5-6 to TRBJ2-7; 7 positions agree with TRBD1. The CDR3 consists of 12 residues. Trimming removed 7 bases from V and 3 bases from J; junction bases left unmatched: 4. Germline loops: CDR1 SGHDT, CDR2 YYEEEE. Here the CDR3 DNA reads TGTGCCAGCTCCTCAGGGGGCTACGAGCAGTACTTC. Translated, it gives CASSSGGYEQYF.

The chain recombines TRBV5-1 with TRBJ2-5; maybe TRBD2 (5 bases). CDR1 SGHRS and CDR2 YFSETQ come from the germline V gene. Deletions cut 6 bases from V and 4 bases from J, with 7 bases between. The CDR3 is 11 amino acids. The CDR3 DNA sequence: TGCGCCAGCACCCTAGCAGAGACCCAGTACTTC. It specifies CASTLAETQYF.

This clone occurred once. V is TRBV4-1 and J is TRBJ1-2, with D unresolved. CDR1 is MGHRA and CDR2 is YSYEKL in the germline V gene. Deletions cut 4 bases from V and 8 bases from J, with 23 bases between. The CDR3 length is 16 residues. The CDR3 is CASSPWKLKEFIGYTF. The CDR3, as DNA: TGCGCCAGCAGCCCTTGGAAGTTGAAGGAATTTATAGGCTACACCTTC.

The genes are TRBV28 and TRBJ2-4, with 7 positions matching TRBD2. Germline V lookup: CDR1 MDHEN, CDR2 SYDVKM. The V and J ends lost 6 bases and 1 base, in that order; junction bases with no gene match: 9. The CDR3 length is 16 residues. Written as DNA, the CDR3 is TGTGCCAGCAGGCCCGGGGTGCGGGAGGCCAAAAACATTCAGTACTTC. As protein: CASRPGVREAKNIQYF. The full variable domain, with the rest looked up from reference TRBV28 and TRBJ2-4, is DVKVTQSSRYLVKRTGEKVFLECVQDMDHENMFWYRQDPGLGLRLIYFSYDVKMKEKGDIPEGYSVSREKKERFSLILESASTNQTSMYLCASRPGVREAKNIQYFGAGTRLSVL.

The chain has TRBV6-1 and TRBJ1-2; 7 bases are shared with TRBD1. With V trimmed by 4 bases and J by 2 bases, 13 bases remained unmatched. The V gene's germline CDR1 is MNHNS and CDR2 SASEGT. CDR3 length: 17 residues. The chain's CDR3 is CASSGGSTGDNNYGYTF. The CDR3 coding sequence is TGTGCCAGCAGTGGAGGGTCAACAGGGGATAACAACTATGGCTACACCTTC.

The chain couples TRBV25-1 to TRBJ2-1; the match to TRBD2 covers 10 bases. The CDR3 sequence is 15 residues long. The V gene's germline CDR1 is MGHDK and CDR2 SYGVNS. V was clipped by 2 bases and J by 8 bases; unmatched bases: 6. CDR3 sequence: CASSEASGSYYEQFF. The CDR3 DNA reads TGTGCCAGCAGTGAAGCTAGCGGGAGTTACTATGAGCAGTTCTTC.

The CDR3 sequence: CASIYGSQLYNEQFF. The CDR3 coding sequence is TGCGCCAGCATCTACGGGAGTCAGCTGTACAATGAGCAGTTCTTC. The chain employs TRBV10-1 and TRBJ2-1, with D possibly matching TRBD2 (6 bases). This CDR3 is 15 amino acids long. The V gene lost 7 bases and the J gene lost 4 bases, with 17 bases spanning the gap. Germline-derived CDR1 and CDR2 are WNHNN and SYGVQD (reference sequence).

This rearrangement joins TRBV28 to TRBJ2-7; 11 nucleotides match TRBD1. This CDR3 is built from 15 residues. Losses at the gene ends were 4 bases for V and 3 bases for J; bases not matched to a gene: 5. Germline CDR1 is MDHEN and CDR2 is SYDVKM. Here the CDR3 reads CASSSGQGAFYEQYF. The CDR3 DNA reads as TGTGCCAGCAGTTCTGGACAGGGGGCGTTCTACGAGCAGTACTTC.

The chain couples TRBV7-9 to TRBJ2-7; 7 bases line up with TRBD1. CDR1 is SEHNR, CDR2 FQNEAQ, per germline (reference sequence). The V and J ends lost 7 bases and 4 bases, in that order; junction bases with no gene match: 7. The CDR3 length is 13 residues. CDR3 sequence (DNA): TGTGCCAGCACCCCGGGACAGTTGTACGAGCAGTACTTC. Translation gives CASTPGQLYEQYF.

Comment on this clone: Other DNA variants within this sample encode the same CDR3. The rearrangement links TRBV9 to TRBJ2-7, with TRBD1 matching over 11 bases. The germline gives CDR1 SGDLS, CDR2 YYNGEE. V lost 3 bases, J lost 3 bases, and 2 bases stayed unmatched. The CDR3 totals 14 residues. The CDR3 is CASSGGTGGYEQYF. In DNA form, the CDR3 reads TGTGCCAGCAGCGGAGGGACAGGGGGCTACGAGCAGTACTTC.

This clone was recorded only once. CDR3 DNA: TGTGCTTCGGCCCCGGGGACTAGCGGGAGGTTCCACAATGAGCAGTTCTTC. Its protein product is CASAPGTSGRFHNEQFF. The chain couples TRBV7-9 to TRBJ2-1, with TRBD2 identical over 15 bases. The CDR3 runs to 17 residues. CDR1 SEHNR and CDR2 FQNEAQ come from the germline V gene (reference sequence).

The CDR3: CASSLSDLAGGDTQYF. Written as DNA, the CDR3 is TGTGCCAGCAGTTTATCGGACTTAGCGGGGGGCGATACGCAGTATTTT. The rearrangement links TRBV27 to TRBJ2-3; 10 bases align to TRBD2. Trimming removed 0 bases from V and 6 bases from J; junction bases left unmatched: 6. CDR3 size: 16 residues. Looked up from germline, CDR1 is MNHEY and CDR2 is SMNVEV (reference sequence).

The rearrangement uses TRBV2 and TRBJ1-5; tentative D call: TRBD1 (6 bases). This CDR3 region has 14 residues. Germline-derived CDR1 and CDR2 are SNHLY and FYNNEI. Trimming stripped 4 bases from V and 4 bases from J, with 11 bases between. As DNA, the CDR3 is TGTGCCAGCAGTGTCCTACAGGGAAATCAGCCCCAGCATTTT. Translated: CASSVLQGNQPQHF.

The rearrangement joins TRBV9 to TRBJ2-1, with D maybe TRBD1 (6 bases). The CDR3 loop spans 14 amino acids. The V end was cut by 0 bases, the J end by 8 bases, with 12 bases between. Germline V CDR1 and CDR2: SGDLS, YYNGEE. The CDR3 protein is CASSVDNRAHEQFF. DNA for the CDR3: TGTGCCAGCAGCGTAGACAACAGGGCCCATGAGCAGTTCTTC. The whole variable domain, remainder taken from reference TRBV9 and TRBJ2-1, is DSGVTQTPKHLITATGQRVTLRCSPRSGDLSVYWYQQSLDQGLQFLIQYYNGEERAKGNILERFSAQQFPDLHSELNLSSLELGDSALYFCASSVDNRAHEQFFGPGTRLTVL.

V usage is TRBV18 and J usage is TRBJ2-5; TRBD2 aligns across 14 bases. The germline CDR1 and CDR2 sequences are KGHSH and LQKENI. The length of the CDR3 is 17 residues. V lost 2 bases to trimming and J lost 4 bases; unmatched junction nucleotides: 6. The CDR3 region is CASSPRGLAGAGETQYF. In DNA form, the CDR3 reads TGTGCCAGCTCACCAAGGGGACTAGCGGGAGCAGGAGAGACCCAGTACTTC.

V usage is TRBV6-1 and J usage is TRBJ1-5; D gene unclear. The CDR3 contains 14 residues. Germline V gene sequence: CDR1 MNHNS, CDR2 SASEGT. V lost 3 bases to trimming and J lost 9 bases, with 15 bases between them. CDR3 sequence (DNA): TGTGCCAGCAGTGACCTAGGTGCCCTTGGGCCCCAGCATTTT. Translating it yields CASSDLGALGPQHF.

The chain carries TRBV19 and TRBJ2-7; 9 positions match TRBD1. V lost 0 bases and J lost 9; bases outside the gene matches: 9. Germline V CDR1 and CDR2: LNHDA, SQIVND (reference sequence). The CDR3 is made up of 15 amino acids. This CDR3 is CASSIDLGQGRRQYF. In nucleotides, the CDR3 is TGTGCCAGTAGTATAGATTTGGGACAGGGTCGTCGGCAGTACTTC.

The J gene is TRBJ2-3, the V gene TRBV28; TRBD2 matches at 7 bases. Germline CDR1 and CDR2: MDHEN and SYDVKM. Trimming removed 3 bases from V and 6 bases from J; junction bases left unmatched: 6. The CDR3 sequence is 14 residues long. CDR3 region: CASSFRGRADTQYF. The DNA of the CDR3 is TGTGCCAGCAGTTTTCGAGGGAGGGCGGATACGCAGTATTTT.

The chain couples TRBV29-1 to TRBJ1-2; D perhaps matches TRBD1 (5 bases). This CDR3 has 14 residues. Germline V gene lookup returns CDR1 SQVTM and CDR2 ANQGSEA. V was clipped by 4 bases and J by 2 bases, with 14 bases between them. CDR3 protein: CSVGSAEGNYGYTF. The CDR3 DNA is TGCAGCGTTGGGTCAGCAGAGGGGAACTATGGCTACACCTTC.